The T cell receptor (beta chain) described here comes from a study of T cells in Graves' hyperthyroidism and ophthalmopathy. Authors of the study amplified TCR beta CDR3 regions from RNA transcripts. When the TCR CDR3 underwent first-round RT-PCR, the HTBI primer set was used. Via MiXCR, TCRdb re-called the multiplex PCR reads, giving one row per CDR3 protein. This repertoire shows under 350,000 distinct CDR3 sequences, around a sixth found once; its top ten account for approximately 49%. The germline V gene encodes CDR1 DFQATT and CDR2 SNEGSKA (reference sequence). The J segment lost 6 bases and the V segment lost 5 bases, leaving 16 bases of the junction unmatched. CDR3 length: 16 amino acids.

This chain joins TRBV20-1 and TRBJ1-5; 7 bases are a match to TRBD1. The receptor comes from a woman between 45 and 65 years old with Graves' hyperthyroidism. The sequencing sample was made of blood. Written as DNA, the CDR3 is TGCAGTGCTGCGACAGGGAGAGGAGGGTTGGGTCAGCCCCAGCATTTT. This encodes CSAATGRGGLGQPQHF.